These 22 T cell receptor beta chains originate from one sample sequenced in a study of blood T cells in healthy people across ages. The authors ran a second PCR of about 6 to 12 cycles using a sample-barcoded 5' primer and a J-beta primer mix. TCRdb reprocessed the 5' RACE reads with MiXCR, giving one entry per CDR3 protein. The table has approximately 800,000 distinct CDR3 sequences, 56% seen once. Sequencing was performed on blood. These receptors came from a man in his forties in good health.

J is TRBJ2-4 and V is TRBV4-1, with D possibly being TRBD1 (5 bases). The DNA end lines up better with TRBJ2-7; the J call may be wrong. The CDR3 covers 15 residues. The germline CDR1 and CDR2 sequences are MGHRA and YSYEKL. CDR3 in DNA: TGCGCCAGCAGCCCCGTAGACAGTACCCACTACGAGCAGTACTTC. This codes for CASSPVDSTHYEQYF.

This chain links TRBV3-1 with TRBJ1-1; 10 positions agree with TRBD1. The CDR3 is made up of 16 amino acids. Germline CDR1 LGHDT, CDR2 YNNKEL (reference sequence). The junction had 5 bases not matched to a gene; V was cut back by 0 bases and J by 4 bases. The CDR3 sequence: CASSQDIRTGGTEAFF. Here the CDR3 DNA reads TGTGCCAGCAGCCAAGATATCAGGACAGGGGGCACTGAAGCTTTCTTT.

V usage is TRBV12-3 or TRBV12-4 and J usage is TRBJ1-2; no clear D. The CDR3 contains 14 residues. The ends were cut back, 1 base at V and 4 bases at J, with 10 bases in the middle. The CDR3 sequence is CASSLVGFGYGYTF. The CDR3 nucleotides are TGTGCCAGCAGTTTAGTGGGGTTCGGCTATGGCTACACCTTC.

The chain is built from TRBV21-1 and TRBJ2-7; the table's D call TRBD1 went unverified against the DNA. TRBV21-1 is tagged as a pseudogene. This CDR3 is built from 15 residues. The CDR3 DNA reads TGTGCCAGCAGCACGCCTAGGACACCTACCTACGAGCAGTACTTC. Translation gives CASSTPRTPTYEQYF.

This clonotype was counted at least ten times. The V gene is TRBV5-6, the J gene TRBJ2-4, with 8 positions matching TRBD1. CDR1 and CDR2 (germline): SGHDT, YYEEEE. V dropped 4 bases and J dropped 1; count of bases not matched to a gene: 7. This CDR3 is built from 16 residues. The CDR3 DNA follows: TGTGCCAGCAGCCAGGACAGGGTTTATGCCAAAAACATTCAGTACTTC. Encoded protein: CASSQDRVYAKNIQYF.

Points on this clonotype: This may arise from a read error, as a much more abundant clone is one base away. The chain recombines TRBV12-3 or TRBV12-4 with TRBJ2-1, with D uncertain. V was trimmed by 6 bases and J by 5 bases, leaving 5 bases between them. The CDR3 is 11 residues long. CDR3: CASRLNNEQFF. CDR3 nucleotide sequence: TGTGCCAGCAGATTAAACAATGAGCAGTTCTTC.

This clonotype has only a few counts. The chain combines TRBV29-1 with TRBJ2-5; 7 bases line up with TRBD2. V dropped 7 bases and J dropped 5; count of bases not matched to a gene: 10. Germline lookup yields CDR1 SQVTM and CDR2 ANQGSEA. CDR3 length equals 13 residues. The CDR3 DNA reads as TGCAGCGCAGTGGCGGGAGTGATTGAGACCCAGTACTTC. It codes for CSAVAGVIETQYF.

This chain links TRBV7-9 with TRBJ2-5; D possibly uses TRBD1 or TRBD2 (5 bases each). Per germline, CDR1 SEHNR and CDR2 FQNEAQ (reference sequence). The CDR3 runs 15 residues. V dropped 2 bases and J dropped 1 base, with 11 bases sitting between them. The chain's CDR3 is CASSLNSGTQETQYF. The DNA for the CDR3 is TGTGCCAGCAGCTTAAACTCCGGGACCCAAGAGACCCAGTACTTC. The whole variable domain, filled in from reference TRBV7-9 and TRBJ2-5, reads DTGVSQNPRHKITKRGQNVTFRCDPISEHNRLYWYRQTLGQGPEFLTYFQNEAQLEKSRLLSDRFSAERPKGSFSTLEIQRTEQGDSAMYLCASSLNSGTQETQYFGPGTRLLVL.

The CDR3 DNA sequence: TGTGCCAGCAGCTCCCTGGGTCGGGGCTTCTACAATGAGCAGTTCTTC. The encoded protein is CASSSLGRGFYNEQFF. This chain uses TRBV4-2 with TRBJ2-1; D tentatively reads TRBD1 or TRBD2 (5 bases each). This CDR3 is built from 16 residues. Germline-derived CDR1 and CDR2 are LGHNA and YNFKEQ. Trimming removed 5 bases at V and 3 bases at J, with 17 bases between.

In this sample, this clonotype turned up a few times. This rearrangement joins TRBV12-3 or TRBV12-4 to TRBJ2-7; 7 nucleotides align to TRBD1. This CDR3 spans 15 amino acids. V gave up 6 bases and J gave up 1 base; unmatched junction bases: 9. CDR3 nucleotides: TGTGCCAGCAGGCCCGGGACAGCTACTTCCTACGAGCAGTACTTC. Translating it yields CASRPGTATSYEQYF.

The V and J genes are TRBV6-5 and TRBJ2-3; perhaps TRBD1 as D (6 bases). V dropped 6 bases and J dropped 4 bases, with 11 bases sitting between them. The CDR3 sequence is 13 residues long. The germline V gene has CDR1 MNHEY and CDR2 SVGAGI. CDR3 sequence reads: CASRSPGADTQYF. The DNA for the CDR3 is TGTGCCAGCAGATCTCCAGGGGCAGATACGCAGTATTTT.

Here the CDR3 DNA reads TGTGCCAGCAGCTTAGCCAGCGGGGGGCCTAACACCGGGGAGCTGTTTTTT. It translates to CASSLASGGPNTGELFF. The rearrangement joins TRBV7-9 to TRBJ2-2; TRBD2 aligns across 9 bases. The CDR3 is 17 amino acids. Losses at the gene ends were 0 bases for V and 2 bases for J; bases not matched to a gene: 4. Germline V gene data show CDR1 as SEHNR and CDR2 as FQNEAQ (reference sequence).

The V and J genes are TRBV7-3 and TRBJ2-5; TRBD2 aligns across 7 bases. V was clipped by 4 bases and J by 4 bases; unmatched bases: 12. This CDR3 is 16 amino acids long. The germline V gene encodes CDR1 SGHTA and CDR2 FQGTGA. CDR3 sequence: CASSSTGDYPIETQYF. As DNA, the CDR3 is TGTGCCAGCAGCTCAACGGGGGACTACCCTATAGAGACCCAGTACTTC.

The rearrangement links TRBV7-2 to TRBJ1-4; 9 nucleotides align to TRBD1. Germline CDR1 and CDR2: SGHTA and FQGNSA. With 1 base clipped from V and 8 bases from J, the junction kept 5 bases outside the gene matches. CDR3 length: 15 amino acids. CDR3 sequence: CASSLVGTGREKLFF. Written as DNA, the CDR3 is TGTGCCAGCAGCTTAGTAGGGACAGGGAGAGAAAAACTGTTTTTT.

The CDR3 loop is CASRAGTTEQYF. CDR3 coding DNA: TGTGCCAGCAGGGCTGGGACAACAGAGCAGTACTTC. The genes are TRBV2 and TRBJ2-5; perhaps TRBD1 as D (6 bases). The CDR3 consists of 12 residues. Germline CDR1 reads SNHLY; CDR2 reads FYNNEI. V shed 6 bases and J shed 11 bases, with 16 bases lying between them. Complete variable domain (other parts from reference TRBV2 and TRBJ2-5): EPEVTQTPSHQVTQMGQEVILRCVPISNHLYFYWYRQILGQKVEFLVSFYNNEISEKSEIFDDQFSVERPDGSNFTLKIRSTKLEDSAMYFCASRAGTTEQYFGPGTRLLVL.

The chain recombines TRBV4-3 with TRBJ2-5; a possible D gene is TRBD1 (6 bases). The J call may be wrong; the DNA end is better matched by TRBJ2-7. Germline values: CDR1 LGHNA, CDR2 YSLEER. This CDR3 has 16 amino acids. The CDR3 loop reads CASSQAHDRLSYEQYF. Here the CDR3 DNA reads TGCGCCAGCAGCCAAGCCCACGACAGGTTATCCTACGAGCAGTACTTC.

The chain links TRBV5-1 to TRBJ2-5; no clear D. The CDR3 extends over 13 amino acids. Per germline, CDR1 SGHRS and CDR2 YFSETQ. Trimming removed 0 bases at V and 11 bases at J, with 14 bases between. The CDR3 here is CASSLDFYNEQYF. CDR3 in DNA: TGCGCCAGCAGCTTGGATTTCTACAATGAGCAGTACTTC.

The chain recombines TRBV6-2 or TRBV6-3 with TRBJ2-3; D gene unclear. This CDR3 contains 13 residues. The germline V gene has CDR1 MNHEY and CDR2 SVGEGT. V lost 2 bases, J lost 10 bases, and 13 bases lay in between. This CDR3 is CASSYAGPTAQYF. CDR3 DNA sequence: TGTGCCAGCAGTTACGCTGGGCCGACTGCGCAGTATTTT.

In DNA, the CDR3 is TGTGCCAGCAGTTTATCAGGGTTATTGCAGCCCCAGCATTTT. Translating it yields CASSLSGLLQPQHF. The chain couples TRBV12-3 or TRBV12-4 to TRBJ1-5; D is possibly TRBD1 (5 bases). The CDR3 extends over 14 amino acids. Trimming pared 2 bases from V and 7 bases from J, leaving 12 bases between.

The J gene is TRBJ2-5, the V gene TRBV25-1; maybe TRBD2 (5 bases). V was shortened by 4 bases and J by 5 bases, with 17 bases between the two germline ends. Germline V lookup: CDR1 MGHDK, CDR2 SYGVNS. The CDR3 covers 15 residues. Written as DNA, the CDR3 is TGTGCCAGCAGTGTCCCTACGAGGGTAGCGGAGACCCAGTACTTC. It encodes CASSVPTRVAETQYF.

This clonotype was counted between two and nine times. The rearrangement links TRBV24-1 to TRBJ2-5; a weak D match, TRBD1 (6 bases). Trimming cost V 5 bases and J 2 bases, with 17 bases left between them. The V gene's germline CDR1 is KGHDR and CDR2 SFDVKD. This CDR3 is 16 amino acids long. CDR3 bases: TGTGCCACCAGTGGCGAGGGGTTAACAGGGCAAGAGACCCAGTACTTC. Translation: CATSGEGLTGQETQYF.

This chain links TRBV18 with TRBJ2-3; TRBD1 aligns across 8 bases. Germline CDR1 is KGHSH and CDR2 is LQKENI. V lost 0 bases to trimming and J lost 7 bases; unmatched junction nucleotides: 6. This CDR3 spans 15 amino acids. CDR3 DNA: TGTGCCAGCTCACCACCGGGACAGGTGCCCAATACGCAGTATTTT. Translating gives CASSPPGQVPNTQYF.